The 4 T cell receptor beta chains below all came from one sample that was sequenced in a study of blood T cells in healthy people across ages. Primed by a sample-barcoded 5' primer and a J-beta primer mix, a second PCR proceeded for 7 to 11 cycles. MiXCR, run by TCRdb on the 5' RACE reads, gives a single entry per CDR3 protein. The sample has 1.5 million to 2 million distinct CDR3 sequences, 28% seen once. Specimen: blood. The receptors derive from a woman in her twenties or thirties in good health.

In its sample, this clonotype was seen many times. The chain carries TRBV3-1 and TRBJ2-7; TRBD1 agrees at 9 bases. Germline CDR1 reads LGHDT; CDR2 reads YNNKEL (reference sequence). The CDR3 consists of 14 residues. V gave up 8 bases and J gave up 3 bases; unmatched junction bases: 8. For the CDR3, the DNA is TGTGCCAGCTCACCCCGGGACAGGGTCTACGAGCAGTACTTC. Encoded protein: CASSPRDRVYEQYF.

This clonotype has a handful of counts. V gene TRBV5-1 combines with J gene TRBJ1-1; a possible D gene is TRBD1 (5 bases). This CDR3 spans 13 amino acids. Germline V CDR1 and CDR2: SGHRS, YFSETQ. V was clipped by 3 bases and J by 7 bases, with 13 bases between them. The CDR3 loop reads CASSSWDGNEAFF. The CDR3 DNA is TGCGCCAGCAGCTCATGGGACGGAAATGAAGCTTTCTTT. The variable domain in full, completed from reference TRBV5-1 and TRBJ1-1, reads KAGVTQTPRYLIKTRGQQVTLSCSPISGHRSVSWYQQTPGQGLQFLFEYFSETQRNKGNFPGRFSGRQFSNSRSEMNVSTLELGDSALYLCASSSWDGNEAFFGQGTRLTVV.

This clonotype came up many times. This chain uses TRBV7-2 with TRBJ2-7; TRBD1 aligns across 10 bases. Germline assignment: CDR1 SGHTA and CDR2 FQGNSA. This CDR3 region has 14 residues. Trimming at V came to 5 bases and at J to 6 bases, leaving 7 bases not matched to a gene. This CDR3 reads CASSLDRGRFEQYF. The CDR3 nucleotides are TGTGCCAGCAGCCTTGACAGGGGGCGCTTCGAGCAGTACTTC.

The rearrangement uses TRBV20-1 and TRBJ1-5; D perhaps matches TRBD1 (6 bases). Germline loops: CDR1 DFQATT, CDR2 SNEGSKA (reference sequence). This CDR3 contains 16 residues. The ends were cut back, 3 bases at V and 0 bases at J, with 15 bases in the middle. The chain's CDR3 is CSARDGGRYSNQPQHF. The CDR3 coding sequence is TGCAGTGCTAGGGACGGGGGGCGGTATAGCAATCAGCCCCAGCATTTT.